The rows below give T cell receptor beta chains drawn from one sample of a study of blood T cell repertoires in COVID-19. Clones were read by immunoSEQ multiplex PCR, and TCRdb kept only the in-frame ones, dropping some. In the table there are around 260,000 clones, 75% to 95% of which are singletons. Sequenced sample: PBMCs or T cells enriched from blood (not recorded which). Receptors originate from a woman between 25 and 40 years old who had recovered from COVID-19. The CDR3 runs from the conserved cysteine through the conserved F or W. The D gene is left open where the match is weak. Expanded clones are given a class, and other clones once, few, many or no size at all.

j_call: TRBJ1-5; d_call: -; clone_size: -; v_call: TRBV6-2/TRBV6-3; cdr3_nt: TGTGCCAGCAGTTCGCGCCGGGGCACAGGGAATACGGGGACCAATCAGCCCCAGCATTTT; cdr3_aa: CASSSRRGTGNTGTNQPQHF
j_call: TRBJ2-1; d_call: -; clone_size: -; v_call: TRBV7-3; cdr3_nt: TGTGCCAGCAGCCCCTCCCCCCTAGACAATGAGCAGTTCTTC; cdr3_aa: CASSPSPLDNEQFF
j_call: TRBJ1-5; d_call: TRBD1; clone_size: -; v_call: TRBV5-1; cdr3_nt: TGCGCCAGCAGCTTGGCGATCGGGACAGGGCCATATAGCAATCAGCCCCAGCATTTT; cdr3_aa: CASSLAIGTGPYSNQPQHF
j_call: TRBJ2-2; d_call: -; clone_size: -; v_call: TRBV19; cdr3_nt: TGTGCCAGTAGTATAACCCTAAACACCGGGGAGCTGTTTTTT; cdr3_aa: CASSITLNTGELFF
j_call: TRBJ1-1; d_call: TRBD1; clone_size: -; v_call: TRBV10-1; cdr3_nt: TGCGCCAGCAGTGAGTCGGGACAGGGGATCGCTGAAGCTTTCTTT; cdr3_aa: CASSESGQGIAEAFF
j_call: TRBJ1-1; d_call: -; clone_size: -; v_call: TRBV18; cdr3_nt: TGTGCCAGCTCCCGGTCGGTGGACACTGAAGCTTTCTTT; cdr3_aa: CASSRSVDTEAFF
j_call: TRBJ1-1; d_call: TRBD1; clone_size: -; v_call: TRBV30; cdr3_nt: TGTGCCTGGAGTGTAAATCCCGGACAGGGGGCAGGAGCTTTCTTT; cdr3_aa: CAWSVNPGQGAGAFF
j_call: TRBJ2-2; d_call: -; clone_size: -; v_call: TRBV2; cdr3_nt: TGTGCCAGCATCGGTGATGTGGTCACCGGGGAGCTGTTTTTT; cdr3_aa: CASIGDVVTGELFF
j_call: TRBJ1-2; d_call: TRBD1; clone_size: -; v_call: TRBV13; cdr3_nt: TGTGCCAGCAGCTTATCGCCCCCGGGACAGTACAACTATGGCTACACCTTC; cdr3_aa: CASSLSPPGQYNYGYTF
j_call: TRBJ1-1; d_call: -; clone_size: -; v_call: TRBV19; cdr3_nt: TGTGCCAGTAGTATGAGAAAGGCAGGTTCGAACACTGAAGCTTTCTTT; cdr3_aa: CASSMRKAGSNTEAFF
j_call: TRBJ2-3; d_call: TRBD2; clone_size: -; v_call: TRBV7-2; cdr3_nt: TGTGCCAGCAGCTCGGGCCCATCCCTAGCGGTTTCTTCCACAGATACGCAGTATTTT; cdr3_aa: CASSSGPSLAVSSTDTQYF
j_call: TRBJ1-2; d_call: -; clone_size: -; v_call: TRBV28; cdr3_nt: TGTGCCAGCAGTATGGGGCAGGGGTCATATTCTAACTATGGCTACACCTTC; cdr3_aa: CASSMGQGSYSNYGYTF
j_call: TRBJ2-1; d_call: TRBD2; clone_size: -; v_call: TRBV27; cdr3_nt: TGTGCCAGCAGTTTATTCACTGGTCTAGCGGCTTACAATGAGCAGTTCTTC; cdr3_aa: CASSLFTGLAAYNEQFF
j_call: TRBJ2-7; d_call: -; clone_size: -; v_call: TRBV6-5; cdr3_nt: TGTGCCAGCAGTTACTCGAGAGGGAGTGGGTACGAGCAGTACTTC; cdr3_aa: CASSYSRGSGYEQYF
j_call: TRBJ2-1; d_call: TRBD1; clone_size: -; v_call: TRBV7-3; cdr3_nt: TGTGCCAGCAGCCAACAGGGGGCTAGAGGCGATGAGCAGTTCTTC; cdr3_aa: CASSQQGARGDEQFF
j_call: TRBJ1-3; d_call: -; clone_size: -; v_call: TRBV30; cdr3_nt: TGTGCCTGGAGGCCAGGCAACTCTGGAAACACCATATATTTT; cdr3_aa: CAWRPGNSGNTIYF
j_call: TRBJ1-2; d_call: -; clone_size: once; v_call: TRBV15; cdr3_nt: TGTGCCACCAGCAGGGATAGGTTTGGGACGCGGGGTGACACCTTC; cdr3_aa: CATSRDRFGTRGDTF
j_call: TRBJ1-5; d_call: -; clone_size: -; v_call: TRBV28; cdr3_nt: TGTGCCAGCAGTTTAAGGACAAGGGTTTATAGCAATCAGCCCCAGCATTTT; cdr3_aa: CASSLRTRVYSNQPQHF
j_call: TRBJ2-2; d_call: -; clone_size: -; v_call: TRBV12-3/TRBV12-4; cdr3_nt: TGTGCCACAACCCGGGTTGGGGAGCTGTTTTTT; cdr3_aa: CATTRVGELFF
j_call: TRBJ2-7; d_call: TRBD1; clone_size: -; v_call: TRBV2; cdr3_nt: TGTGCCAGCAGTGGACAGGGGGCAGGAGAGCAGTACTTC; cdr3_aa: CASSGQGAGEQYF
j_call: TRBJ1-6; d_call: TRBD1; clone_size: -; v_call: TRBV30; cdr3_nt: TGTGCCTGGAGTGATAAGGGGGCCAGTAATTCACCCCTCCACTTT; cdr3_aa: CAWSDKGASNSPLHF
j_call: TRBJ2-5; d_call: TRBD2; clone_size: -; v_call: TRBV7-3; cdr3_nt: TGTGCCAGCAGCTTAACGAGGCGGGAGGGGGAGACCCAGTACTTC; cdr3_aa: CASSLTRREGETQYF
j_call: TRBJ2-3; d_call: -; clone_size: -; v_call: TRBV5-1; cdr3_nt: TGCGCCAGCAGCTTGCTTCAGGGAATGAAGGATACGCAGTATTTT; cdr3_aa: CASSLLQGMKDTQYF
j_call: TRBJ1-1; d_call: -; clone_size: -; v_call: TRBV24-1; cdr3_nt: TGTGCCACCAGTGACGGGGGGAGGCCTGAAGCTTTCTTT; cdr3_aa: CATSDGGRPEAFF
j_call: TRBJ1-1; d_call: TRBD1; clone_size: -; v_call: TRBV19; cdr3_nt: TGTGCCAGTAGTATCGGACAGGGGGCCTTGAGGAACACTGAAGCTTTCTTT; cdr3_aa: CASSIGQGALRNTEAFF
j_call: TRBJ2-3; d_call: TRBD1; clone_size: -; v_call: TRBV3-1/TRBV3-2; cdr3_nt: TGTGCCAGCAGTCTTGGGACAGGGAGCACAGATACGCAGTATTTT; cdr3_aa: CASSLGTGSTDTQYF
j_call: TRBJ2-1; d_call: -; clone_size: -; v_call: TRBV4-3; cdr3_nt: TGCGCCAGCAGCCAATATTTAGGAGGACGGCAGTTCTTC; cdr3_aa: CASSQYLGGRQFF
j_call: TRBJ2-7; d_call: TRBD2; clone_size: -; v_call: TRBV11-2; cdr3_nt: TGTGCCAGCAGCCTCGGGACTAGCGGGAGAAGTTACGAGCAGTACTTC; cdr3_aa: CASSLGTSGRSYEQYF
j_call: TRBJ2-5; d_call: TRBD2; clone_size: -; v_call: TRBV6-5; cdr3_nt: TGTGCCAGCAGTTGGTCTAGCGGGAAAGAGACCCAGTACTTC; cdr3_aa: CASSWSSGKETQYF
j_call: TRBJ2-5; d_call: -; clone_size: -; v_call: TRBV10-3; cdr3_nt: TGTGCCATCAGTGGAGAGAGGGAGACCCAGTACTTC; cdr3_aa: CAISGERETQYF
j_call: TRBJ2-2; d_call: TRBD2; clone_size: few; v_call: TRBV27; cdr3_nt: TGTGCCAGCAGGGCTATAAGGCTAGCGGGAGATCTGGGCACCGGGGAGCTGTTTTTT; cdr3_aa: CASRAIRLAGDLGTGELFF
j_call: TRBJ1-1; d_call: -; clone_size: once; v_call: TRBV24-1; cdr3_nt: TGTGCCACCAGTGATGGGGGACACTACACTGAAGCTTTCTTT; cdr3_aa: CATSDGGHYTEAFF
j_call: TRBJ1-2; d_call: TRBD1; clone_size: -; v_call: TRBV18; cdr3_nt: TGTGCCAGCTCACTGGACAGGGGAAACTATGGCTACACCTTC; cdr3_aa: CASSLDRGNYGYTF
j_call: TRBJ2-3; d_call: TRBD2; clone_size: -; v_call: TRBV9; cdr3_nt: TGTGCCAGCAGCTCCAAAGGCGGGAGCGGGGCAGATACGCAGTATTTT; cdr3_aa: CASSSKGGSGADTQYF
j_call: TRBJ2-3; d_call: TRBD1; clone_size: -; v_call: TRBV5-1; cdr3_nt: TGCGCCAGCAGCTTACAGGGGTTCACAGATACGCAGTATTTT; cdr3_aa: CASSLQGFTDTQYF
j_call: TRBJ2-3; d_call: -; clone_size: -; v_call: TRBV25-1; cdr3_nt: TGTGCCAGCAGTGAAGCGTACCCGCCGGATACGCAGTATTTT; cdr3_aa: CASSEAYPPDTQYF
j_call: TRBJ2-1; d_call: -; clone_size: -; v_call: TRBV5-1; cdr3_nt: TGCGCCAGCAGGGACAGTGCATTATACAATGAGCAGTTCTTC; cdr3_aa: CASRDSALYNEQFF